Shown below are 27 T cell receptor beta chains from a single sample sequenced in a study of T cell responses to AZD1222 COVID-19 vaccine. The method was immunoSEQ multiplex PCR; TCRdb's version includes in-frame clones alone and lacks a portion of them. The table includes about 130,000 clones, approximately 85% detected once. This material consisted of peripheral blood, taken on day 0 of AZD1222 vaccination. Every receptor here comes from an adult in good health.

The genes are TRBV18 and TRBJ1-2; D gene unclear. Germline values: CDR1 KGHSH, CDR2 LQKENI. The CDR3 spans 12 residues. Trimming left V 5 bases short and J 4 bases short, with 8 bases between. As DNA, the CDR3 is TGTGCCAGCTCAGATGCAGGCTATGGCTACACCTTC. Amino acid sequence: CASSDAGYGYTF.

J is TRBJ1-2 and V is TRBV27; a weak D match, TRBD1 (5 bases). V was clipped by 2 bases and J by 5 bases, with 12 bases between them. The CDR3 is 14 residues long. Germline CDR1 and CDR2: MNHEY and SMNVEV (reference sequence). The CDR3 DNA reads as TGTGCCAGCAGTTTAAACCCCCGGGGGTATGGCTACACCTTC. Its protein is CASSLNPRGYGYTF.

The chain joins TRBV27 to TRBJ2-1; D possibly matches TRBD1 or TRBD2 (5 bases each). With 8 bases removed from V and 5 bases from J, the gap between germline ends came to 7 bases. Germline V lookup: CDR1 MNHEY, CDR2 SMNVEV (reference sequence). The length of the CDR3 is 11 residues. The CDR3 DNA sequence: TGTGCCAGCTGGGGGAACAATGAGCAGTTCTTC. Protein sequence: CASWGNNEQFF.

The chain links TRBV5-1 to TRBJ2-3, with 12 bases that match TRBD2. Trimming at V came to 3 bases and at J to 4 bases, leaving 6 bases not matched to a gene. Germline CDR1 and CDR2: SGHRS and YFSETQ. The CDR3 runs to 16 residues. The CDR3 loop is CASSSRLAGESDTQYF. As DNA, the CDR3 is TGCGCCAGCAGCTCCCGACTAGCGGGGGAATCAGATACGCAGTATTTT.

The J gene is TRBJ1-5, the V gene TRBV2; D is perhaps TRBD1 (6 bases). V was shortened by 3 bases and J by 7 bases, with 16 bases between the two germline ends. The CDR3 runs 15 residues. The germline gives CDR1 SNHLY, CDR2 FYNNEI. CDR3 sequence: CASSEGRPGAQPQHF. The DNA for the CDR3 is TGTGCCAGCAGTGAGGGCAGGCCAGGGGCGCAGCCCCAGCATTTT.

V gene TRBV10-3 combines with J gene TRBJ1-5; D is ambiguous. This CDR3 comprises 15 residues. Germline V lookup: CDR1 ENHRY, CDR2 SYGVKD. Trimming stripped 2 bases from V and 0 bases from J, with 8 bases between. Here the CDR3 reads CAISEGFLSNQPQHF. The CDR3 DNA sequence: TGTGCCATCAGTGAGGGATTCCTTAGCAATCAGCCCCAGCATTTT.

As regards this clone: The sample holds other DNA sequences that translate to the same CDR3. The rearrangement uses TRBV18 and TRBJ1-1; no firm D call. The CDR3 loop spans 13 amino acids. The V end was cut by 6 bases, the J end by 3 bases, with 11 bases between. Germline V gene sequence: CDR1 KGHSH, CDR2 LQKENI. The CDR3 DNA follows: TGTGCCAGCTCCCGCTCCCGGGACACTGAAGCTTTCTTT. It codes for CASSRSRDTEAFF.

The CDR3 nucleotides read TGTGCCAGCAGCCCTGGGTTAGCTGGTGAGCAGTTCTTC. The encoded protein is CASSPGLAGEQFF. V is TRBV7-6 and J is TRBJ2-1, with D uncertain. The CDR3 is 13 amino acids. V was clipped by 5 bases and J by 9 bases, with 14 bases between them. The germline V gene encodes CDR1 SGHVS and CDR2 FNYEAQ. The variable domain in full, completed from reference TRBV7-6 and TRBJ2-1, reads GAGVSQSPRYKVTKRGQDVALRCDPISGHVSLYWYRQALGQGPEFLTYFNYEAQQDKSGLPNDRFSAERPEGSISTLTIQRTEQRDSAMYRCASSPGLAGEQFFGPGTRLTVL.

The rearrangement uses TRBV4-2 and TRBJ2-7; 8 bases match TRBD1. The CDR3 is 13 residues long. CDR1 is LGHNA and CDR2 is YNFKEQ in the germline V gene. V shed 0 bases and J 11 bases; nucleotides not matched to a gene: 6. The CDR3 DNA reads TGTGCCAGCAGCCAAGATGCGAAGGGACAGGAGTACTTC. This sequence encodes CASSQDAKGQEYF.

V gene TRBV11-2 combines with J gene TRBJ2-7; D is uncertain. V was trimmed by 1 base and J by 3 bases, leaving 10 bases between them. This CDR3 is built from 14 residues. Germline loops: CDR1 SGHAT, CDR2 FQNNGV. CDR3 residues: CASSLVAPHYEQYF. The CDR3 nucleotides read TGTGCCAGCAGCTTAGTGGCCCCTCACTACGAGCAGTACTTC.

The rearrangement links TRBV19 to TRBJ1-6; 8 bases match TRBD1. Unmatched junction bases numbered 6, after V lost 4 bases and J lost 13 bases. This CDR3 spans 13 amino acids. Per the germline V gene, CDR1 is LNHDA and CDR2 is SQIVND (reference sequence). The CDR3 sequence: CASSTGQGGPLHF. The DNA for the CDR3 is TGTGCCAGTAGTACCGGACAGGGTGGGCCCCTCCACTTT.

The chain couples TRBV3-1 (or the pseudogene TRBV3-2) to TRBJ1-3; D remains ambiguous. The V gene lost 0 bases and the J gene lost 0 bases, with 6 bases spanning the gap. The CDR3 covers 15 residues. CDR1 is LGHDT, CDR2 YNNKEL, per germline (reference sequence). The CDR3 DNA reads TGTGCCAGCAGCCAAGATACCCTCTCTGGAAACACCATATATTTT. This translates into CASSQDTLSGNTIYF.

The V and J genes are TRBV19 and TRBJ2-7, with D possibly matching TRBD1 (6 bases). Germline loops: CDR1 LNHDA, CDR2 SQIVND (reference sequence). CDR3 length equals 15 residues. Trimming took 2 bases from V and 6 from J, leaving 17 bases between them. CDR3 in amino acids: CASSITGTTRLEQYF. The CDR3 DNA reads TGTGCCAGTAGTATAACCGGGACAACCCGTCTCGAGCAGTACTTC.

This chain's CDR3 is CASSETGATEAFF. In nucleotides, the CDR3 is TGTGCCAGCAGCGAAACAGGGGCAACTGAAGCTTTCTTT. The chain carries TRBV9 and TRBJ1-1; TRBD1 matches at 7 bases. Germline V gene data show CDR1 as SGDLS and CDR2 as YYNGEE. V lost 3 bases, J lost 5 bases, and 4 bases stayed unmatched. The CDR3 extends over 13 amino acids.

The chain carries TRBV29-1 and TRBJ1-2; TRBD1 is a possible D gene (5 bases). The CDR3 is 13 residues long. Germline loops: CDR1 SQVTM, CDR2 ANQGSEA. V dropped 8 bases and J dropped 2 bases, with 15 bases sitting between them. This chain's CDR3 is CSSVVAGNYGYTF. The CDR3 region has the DNA TGCAGCTCTGTGGTGGCAGGGAACTATGGCTACACCTTC.

This chain connects TRBV10-1 to TRBJ2-2; TRBD2 aligns across 8 bases. CDR1 WNHNN and CDR2 SYGVQD come from the germline V gene (reference sequence). V shed 3 bases and J 1 base; nucleotides not matched to a gene: 7. The CDR3 consists of 17 residues. The DNA of the CDR3 is TGCGCCAGCAGTGATGCCGCGGGAGGCCGGAACACCGGGGAGCTGTTTTTT. Translating gives CASSDAAGGRNTGELFF.

The chain couples TRBV10-1 to TRBJ1-2; no definite D call. The germline V gene has CDR1 WNHNN and CDR2 SYGVQD (reference sequence). V lost 6 bases and J 4 bases, leaving 12 bases between the germline ends. The CDR3 has 13 amino acids. The CDR3 sequence is CASSFDGPYGYTF. In nucleotides, the CDR3 is TGCGCCAGCAGCTTCGACGGGCCCTATGGCTACACCTTC.

This sequence joins TRBV27 and TRBJ1-6, with D possibly matching TRBD1 (6 bases). The CDR3 loop spans 16 amino acids. Germline CDR1 MNHEY, CDR2 SMNVEV (reference sequence). V was clipped by 5 bases and J by 9 bases, with 20 bases between them. The CDR3 region has the DNA TGTGCCAGCAGTAAGACAGGCTCTATAGGGAGTTCACCCCTCCACTTT. Protein: CASSKTGSIGSSPLHF.

The J gene is TRBJ2-7, the V gene TRBV10-2; TRBD1 agrees at 7 bases. V trimming: 0 bases; J trimming: 11 bases; junction bases outside the gene matches: 4. CDR1 and CDR2 from the germline V gene are WSHSY and SAAADI. This CDR3 is 12 amino acids long. CDR3 sequence reads: CASSESRQGEYF. The CDR3 DNA follows: TGCGCCAGCAGTGAGTCGAGACAGGGAGAGTACTTC.

CDR3 DNA: TGTGCCTGTACCCCGCTGGTGTATGGCTACACCTTC. Residues: CACTPLVYGYTF. J is TRBJ1-2 and V is TRBV30, with unresolved D. Germline V CDR1 and CDR2: GTSNPN, SVGIG (reference sequence). This CDR3 has 12 residues. The V end lost 6 bases, the J end lost 5 bases, and 13 bases lay between the germline ends.

J is TRBJ1-1 and V is TRBV28, with D possibly being TRBD1 (5 bases). The CDR3 spans 17 residues. The V gene lost 6 bases and the J gene lost 3 bases, with 23 bases spanning the gap. The germline gives CDR1 MDHEN, CDR2 SYDVKM. CDR3 DNA: TGTGCCAGCAGCCCTGGGTGGGACCAGGGTGGCGACACTGAAGCTTTCTTT. This codes for CASSPGWDQGGDTEAFF.

The genes are TRBV25-1 and TRBJ2-7; tentatively, D is TRBD1 (5 bases). There are 14 residues in the CDR3. Germline loops: CDR1 MGHDK, CDR2 SYGVNS. The V and J ends lost 2 bases and 0 bases respectively, with 8 bases between them. CDR3 DNA sequence: TGTGCCAGCAGTGAAGTCAGGGACTCCTACGAGCAGTACTTC. Its translation is CASSEVRDSYEQYF.

This clone was picked up one time. CDR3 sequence: CASSVAARGTEAFF. The CDR3 nucleotides are TGTGCCAGCAGCGTAGCCGCCAGGGGCACTGAAGCTTTCTTT. The chain has TRBV9 and TRBJ1-1; D perhaps matches TRBD1 (6 bases). V lost 0 bases to trimming and J lost 4 bases, with 10 bases between them. The CDR3 is made up of 14 amino acids. CDR1 SGDLS and CDR2 YYNGEE come from the germline V gene.

The V gene is TRBV11-2, the J gene TRBJ2-7; TRBD1 matches at 8 bases. CDR3 length: 14 residues. The germline V gene has CDR1 SGHAT and CDR2 FQNNGV. J was trimmed by 2 bases and V by 5 bases; bases with no gene match: 5. DNA of the CDR3: TGTGCCAGCAGCCGGGACAGGCTTACCTACGAGCAGTACTTC. It specifies CASSRDRLTYEQYF.

This clone was seen just once. This chain links TRBV28 with TRBJ1-5; a possible D gene is TRBD1 (6 bases). CDR3 length equals 15 residues. Germline-derived CDR1 and CDR2 are MDHEN and SYDVKM. V was shortened by 4 bases and J by 5 bases, with 15 bases between the two germline ends. The CDR3 sequence is CASSSLRGAYQPQHF. The CDR3 bases are TGTGCCAGCAGTTCCCTACGGGGGGCCTATCAGCCCCAGCATTTT.

This chain connects TRBV28 to TRBJ1-3; no firm D call. Germline loops: CDR1 MDHEN, CDR2 SYDVKM. Trimming pared 5 bases from V and 4 bases from J, leaving 12 bases between. This CDR3 is 14 amino acids long. This chain's CDR3 is CASSPLLTGNTIYF. The CDR3 DNA is TGTGCCAGCAGTCCCCTATTAACCGGAAACACCATATATTTT.

To note about this clone: Other nucleotide sequences from this sample produce the same CDR3. The CDR3 protein is CASSLRGSYNEQFF. The DNA of the CDR3 is TGTGCCAGCAGTTTACGGGGATCCTACAATGAGCAGTTCTTC. V is TRBV27 and J is TRBJ2-1; D possibly corresponds to TRBD2 (5 bases). Trimming took 2 bases from V and 1 from J, leaving 6 bases between them. Germline CDR1 MNHEY, CDR2 SMNVEV (reference sequence). The CDR3 loop spans 14 amino acids.